Listed below are T cell receptor beta chains from one sample, sequenced in a study of T cell changes during pregnancy in multiple sclerosis. Assay used: immunoSEQ multiplex PCR; TCRdb lists only in-frame clones, some missing. The profile shows about 76,000 clones, roughly nine tenths of them singletons. The material sequenced was peripheral blood, taken in the first trimester of pregnancy. The origin of the receptors is a female donor in good health, enrolled as a control in a pregnancy study. The CDR3 runs from the conserved cysteine through the conserved F or W. Fields, in order: V gene, CDR3 protein.

TRBV7-9,CASSARLDGDTQYF
TRBV7-9,CASTLLWGDNYNEQFF
TRBV28,CASSKTGRNTIYF
TRBV28,CASSTGSMNTEAFF
TRBV5-1,CASSLGQGSYEQYF
TRBV7-6,CASSLYTGGETEAFF
TRBV9,CASSAGGELNEQFF
TRBV9,CASSERAGRIWNNEQFF
TRBV11-3,CASSSRTSGNVNEQFF
TRBV5-1,CASSLEGETYGYTF
TRBV11-1,CASSFQAASYNEQFF
TRBV5-6,CASSYRQGAAFF
TRBV5-1,CASRLTQGRYEQYF
TRBV19,CASRSSSRDSYNEQFF
TRBV7-9,CASNTRAGGSDEQFF
TRBV5-6,CASSFLSGGSTDTQYF
TRBV7-2,CASSLDGKGYEQYF
TRBV10-3,CAISESNLGRVYEQYF
TRBV5-8,CASSLLRSYEQYF
TRBV2,CASSPKTGVPEQFF
TRBV7-9,CASSWGEGEQYF
TRBV6-1,CASTRTGVGYEQYF